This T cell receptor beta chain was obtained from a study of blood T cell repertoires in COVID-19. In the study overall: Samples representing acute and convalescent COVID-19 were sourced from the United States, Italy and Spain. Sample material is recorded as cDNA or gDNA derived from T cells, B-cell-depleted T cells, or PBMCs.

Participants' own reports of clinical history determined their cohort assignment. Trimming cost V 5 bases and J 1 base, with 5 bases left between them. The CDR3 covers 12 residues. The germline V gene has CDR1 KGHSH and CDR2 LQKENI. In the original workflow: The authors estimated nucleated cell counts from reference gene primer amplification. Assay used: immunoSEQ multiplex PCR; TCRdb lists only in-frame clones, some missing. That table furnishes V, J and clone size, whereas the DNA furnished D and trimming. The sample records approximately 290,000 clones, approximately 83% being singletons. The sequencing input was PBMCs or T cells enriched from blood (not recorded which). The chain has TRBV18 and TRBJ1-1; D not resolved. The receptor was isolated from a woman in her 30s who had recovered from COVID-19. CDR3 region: CASSKPNTEAFF. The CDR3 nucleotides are TGTGCCAGCTCAAAGCCGAACACTGAAGCTTTCTTT.